The 21 T cell receptor beta chains reported below all come from one sample, sequenced in a study of T-cell memory formation after mild COVID-19. TCRdb ran MiXCR on the 5' RACE reads and lists one entry per CDR3 protein. The sample lists fewer than 150,000 distinct CDR3 sequences, about 17% seen once, with roughly 5% in the top ten. Sequenced input: PBMCs or a T cell subset sorted from them (not recorded which). The receptor source for this set is a man younger than 35 who had mild COVID-19 (a few samples of this study predate the infection). Cell type and time point are not known.

This clonotype was detected ten times or more. J is TRBJ2-5 and V is TRBV3-1; tentative D call: TRBD1 (6 bases). Trimming pared 6 bases from V and 5 bases from J, leaving 13 bases between. The CDR3 loop spans 13 amino acids. Germline values: CDR1 LGHDT, CDR2 YNNKEL (reference sequence). CDR3 DNA: TGTGCCAGCAGGCGAAGGGGGATGGAGACCCAGTACTTC. Translated, it gives CASRRRGMETQYF.

The V call is TRBV4-2, the J call TRBJ2-1; D is uncertain. The CDR3 spans 12 residues. Between the trimmed V and J ends, which lost 0 bases and 11 bases, there was a span of 8 bases. The germline V gene has CDR1 LGHNA and CDR2 YNFKEQ. The CDR3 reads CASSQEVVKQFF. The CDR3 coding sequence is TGTGCCAGCAGCCAAGAAGTAGTCAAGCAGTTCTTC.

J is TRBJ2-1 and V is TRBV24-1, with D possibly TRBD1 on 5 matching bases. The CDR3 is 14 residues long. Germline V lookup: CDR1 KGHDR, CDR2 SFDVKD. Trimming left V 3 bases short and J 7 bases short, with 12 bases between. The CDR3 reads CATSDTRVGNEQFF. CDR3 sequence (DNA): TGTGCCACCAGTGATACCAGGGTTGGGAATGAGCAGTTCTTC.

In its sample, this clonotype was seen a few times. This chain joins TRBV5-1 and TRBJ2-5, with D maybe TRBD1 (5 bases). The V end was cut by 2 bases, the J end by 5 bases, with 10 bases between. CDR1 and CDR2 from the germline V gene are SGHRS and YFSETQ. This CDR3 contains 13 residues. The CDR3 sequence: CASSLQVLETQYF. The CDR3 DNA sequence: TGCGCCAGCAGCTTACAGGTCTTGGAGACCCAGTACTTC.

V is TRBV7-6 and J is TRBJ1-1; D unresolved. Looked up from germline, CDR1 is SGHVS and CDR2 is FNYEAQ. V lost 1 base and J 5 bases, leaving 8 bases between the germline ends. The CDR3 consists of 13 residues. The CDR3 here is CASSLGRQTEAFF. As DNA, the CDR3 is TGTGCCAGCAGCTTAGGGCGTCAGACTGAAGCTTTCTTT.

The V gene is TRBV5-1, the J gene TRBJ2-3; 10 bases are shared with TRBD2. Germline trimming cut 0 bases from V and 4 bases from J; bases unmatched to any gene: 11. Germline CDR1 SGHRS, CDR2 YFSETQ. This CDR3 spans 18 amino acids. DNA for the CDR3: TGCGCCAGCAGCTTGGAAAGCGGGGGGGGCTTTTCCCCAGATACGCAGTATTTT. Its translation is CASSLESGGGFSPDTQYF.

This clonotype was seen a few times. The V gene is TRBV6-5, the J gene TRBJ1-5; D remains unclear. Between the trimmed V and J ends, which lost 6 bases and 2 bases, there was a span of 11 bases. This CDR3 has 14 residues. CDR1 and CDR2 from the germline V gene are MNHEY and SVGAGI. CDR3 protein: CASSRAVGNQPQHF. The CDR3 nucleotides read TGTGCCAGCAGCCGAGCGGTGGGCAATCAGCCCCAGCATTTT.

This clonotype was detected only a few times. The V and J genes are TRBV4-2 and TRBJ2-7; the D gene is possibly TRBD1 (5 bases). V shed 0 bases and J shed 3 bases, with 9 bases lying between them. The CDR3 is 14 amino acids. Germline V gene lookup returns CDR1 LGHNA and CDR2 YNFKEQ. The chain's CDR3 is CASSQDVQGYEQYF. DNA for the CDR3: TGTGCCAGCAGCCAAGATGTCCAGGGCTACGAGCAGTACTTC.

This clonotype has just a few counts. CDR3 protein: CASSLGLSPDTQYF. CDR3 nucleotides: TGTGCCAGCAGCTTAGGGCTGAGCCCAGATACGCAGTATTTT. The chain is built from TRBV7-2 and TRBJ2-3; D gene ambiguous. The germline gives CDR1 SGHTA, CDR2 FQGNSA. The CDR3 consists of 14 residues. Trimming cost V 1 base and J 4 bases, with 9 bases left between them.

This clonotype appeared a few times. This chain links TRBV6-5 with TRBJ2-5, with D perhaps TRBD1 or TRBD2 (6 bases each). Trimming left V 3 bases short and J 5 bases short, with 13 bases between. Germline-derived CDR1 and CDR2 are MNHEY and SVGAGI. This CDR3 comprises 14 residues. The CDR3 sequence is CASSYHGGDETQYF. The CDR3 DNA reads TGTGCCAGCAGTTATCACGGGGGCGACGAGACCCAGTACTTC.

This chain links TRBV20-1 with TRBJ1-5; D is unclear. CDR3 length: 14 residues. Trimming cost V 4 bases and J 0 bases, with 10 bases left between them. Germline lookup yields CDR1 DFQATT and CDR2 SNEGSKA (reference sequence). CDR3 in amino acids: CSANDVYSNQPQHF. CDR3 nucleotide sequence: TGCAGTGCTAACGACGTATATAGCAATCAGCCCCAGCATTTT.

The genes are TRBV10-3 and TRBJ1-6, with 7 nucleotides matching TRBD1. Germline V lookup: CDR1 ENHRY, CDR2 SYGVKD. The CDR3 consists of 13 residues. V lost 4 bases, J lost 15 bases, and 9 bases stayed unmatched. The CDR3 is CAISAEQGSNLHF. The DNA for the CDR3 is TGTGCCATCAGTGCCGAACAGGGGAGTAACCTCCACTTT.

This clonotype showed up many times. The chain is built from TRBV20-1 and TRBJ1-2; possibly TRBD1 for D (6 bases). The V end lost 6 bases, the J end lost 7 bases, and 18 bases lay between the germline ends. The CDR3 contains 13 residues. Germline CDR1 reads DFQATT; CDR2 reads SNEGSKA (reference sequence). CDR3 DNA: TGCAGTGCGCCCCGGGGGGCTCGGGGTGGCTACACCTTC. Translated: CSAPRGARGGYTF.

The sample holds a few counts of this clonotype. The rearrangement joins TRBV12-3 or TRBV12-4 to TRBJ1-5; 8 bases fit TRBD1. This CDR3 has 14 amino acids. Trimming removed 6 bases from V and 4 bases from J; junction bases left unmatched: 5. The CDR3 loop reads CASSPTGGNQPQHF. The CDR3 nucleotides are TGTGCCAGCAGCCCTACAGGGGGGAATCAGCCCCAGCATTTT.

This clonotype was recorded a few times. The CDR3 protein is CASSSRDRGTDTQYF. The CDR3 DNA is TGTGCCAGCAGCTCCCGGGACAGGGGCACAGATACGCAGTATTTT. V gene TRBV11-1 combines with J gene TRBJ2-3, with 9 bases fitting TRBD1. The CDR3 totals 15 residues. J gave up 1 base and V 4 bases, and 3 bases lay outside the gene matches. Germline V gene lookup returns CDR1 SGHAT and CDR2 FQDESV (reference sequence).

This clonotype was observed once. V usage is TRBV19 and J usage is TRBJ1-1; TRBD1 might be the D (6 bases). V lost 6 bases and J 1 base, leaving 12 bases between the germline ends. This CDR3 has 14 amino acids. From germline, CDR1 is LNHDA and CDR2 SQIVND (reference sequence). CDR3 bases: TGTGCCAGTAGGAGACAGGACCCGAACACTGAAGCTTTCTTT. It encodes CASRRQDPNTEAFF.

This rearrangement joins TRBV5-4 to TRBJ2-7; a weak D match, TRBD2 (6 bases). V was pared by 2 bases and J by 6 bases, with 15 bases between. The V gene's germline CDR1 is SGHNT and CDR2 YYREEE (reference sequence). This CDR3 has 14 amino acids. The CDR3 bases are TGTGCCAGCAGCTTCACGGGGGAGAGAGGCGAGCAGTACTTC. Residues: CASSFTGERGEQYF.

The CDR3 spells CASSYSVAGSSYEQYF. The CDR3, as DNA: TGTGCCAGCAGTTACTCCGTAGCGGGGAGCTCCTACGAGCAGTACTTC. The chain carries TRBV6-5 and TRBJ2-7, with 8 bases lining up with TRBD2. The length of the CDR3 is 16 residues. V shed 0 bases, J shed 0 bases, and the junction held 4 bases outside the gene matches. Germline V gene sequence: CDR1 MNHEY, CDR2 SVGAGI.

In its sample, this clonotype was seen a few times. This rearrangement joins TRBV5-1 to TRBJ2-1; TRBD2 matches 15 bases. The germline CDR1 and CDR2 sequences are SGHRS and YFSETQ. The trim removed 4 bases at V and 4 bases at J, leaving 6 bases unmatched. This CDR3 region has 17 residues. CDR3: CASSRTSGGARYNEQFF. CDR3 DNA sequence: TGCGCCAGCAGCCGGACTAGCGGGGGGGCCCGGTACAATGAGCAGTTCTTC.

V is TRBV18 and J is TRBJ1-6; the D is unclear. Germline V gene sequence: CDR1 KGHSH, CDR2 LQKENI. V was shortened by 0 bases and J by 10 bases, with 13 bases between the two germline ends. CDR3 length: 15 residues. The CDR3 loop reads CASSPPAAGGSPLHF. The CDR3 region has the DNA TGTGCCAGCTCACCACCCGCGGCCGGAGGCTCACCCCTCCACTTT.

This chain connects TRBV7-8 to TRBJ1-2; 9 bases align to TRBD1. After removal of 3 bases from V and 1 base from J, the junction contained 3 bases not matched to a gene. The CDR3 has 15 amino acids. Germline-derived CDR1 and CDR2 are SGHVS and FQNEAQ. As DNA, the CDR3 is TGTGCCAGCAGCTTGGGACAGGGTATTAACTATGGCTACACCTTC. Translation: CASSLGQGINYGYTF.